The rows below give T cell receptor beta chains drawn from one sample of a study of blood T cell repertoires in COVID-19. The method was immunoSEQ multiplex PCR; TCRdb's version includes in-frame clones alone and lacks a portion of them. The data hold approximately 70,000 clones, with 88% observed a single time. The sample was peripheral blood. The source is a woman aged 70-85 years with acute or convalescent COVID-19. The CDR3 runs from the conserved cysteine through the conserved F or W. A D gene is named only where the DNA matches it firmly. Where a row states a size, it is once, few, many or the class of an expanded clone; other rows omit it.

j_gene: TRBJ2-3
d_gene: .
v_gene: TRBV3-1/TRBV3-2
abundance: .
CDR3aa: CASSQDLITGWGTDTQYF
CDR3nt: TGTGCCAGCAGCCAAGATCTCATAACAGGCTGGGGCACAGATACGCAGTATTTT

j_gene: TRBJ2-1
d_gene: .
v_gene: TRBV10-3
abundance: once
CDR3aa: CAISESKGAAYNEQFF
CDR3nt: TGTGCCATCAGTGAGTCGAAAGGGGCCGCCTACAATGAGCAGTTCTTC

j_gene: TRBJ1-2
d_gene: .
v_gene: TRBV5-1
abundance: .
CDR3aa: CASRSTYSGCEF
CDR3nt: TGCGCCAGCAGGTCGACGTACAGCGGCTGTGAATTC

j_gene: TRBJ2-1
d_gene: TRBD2
v_gene: TRBV5-6
abundance: .
CDR3aa: CASSPTSGASYNEQFF
CDR3nt: TGTGCCAGCAGCCCGACTAGCGGGGCCTCCTACAATGAGCAGTTCTTC

j_gene: TRBJ2-7
d_gene: TRBD1
v_gene: TRBV6-5
abundance: .
CDR3aa: CASRAHWDSSYEQYF
CDR3nt: TGTGCCAGCCGGGCCCACTGGGACAGCTCCTACGAGCAGTACTTC

j_gene: TRBJ2-1
d_gene: TRBD2
v_gene: TRBV5-4
abundance: .
CDR3aa: CASSLGDKRPAGDNEQFF
CDR3nt: TGTGCCAGCAGCTTGGGGGATAAACGTCCAGCGGGGGACAATGAGCAGTTCTTC

j_gene: TRBJ2-1
d_gene: TRBD1
v_gene: TRBV30
abundance: .
CDR3aa: CAWARGSNYNEQFF
CDR3nt: TGTGCCTGGGCCAGGGGGTCCAACTACAATGAGCAGTTCTTC

j_gene: TRBJ1-1
d_gene: .
v_gene: TRBV5-4
abundance: .
CDR3aa: CASSLGAGNTEAFF
CDR3nt: TGTGCCAGCAGCTTGGGGGCGGGGAACACTGAAGCTTTCTTT

j_gene: TRBJ1-6
d_gene: TRBD1
v_gene: TRBV19
abundance: .
CDR3aa: CASNAGTGINSPLHF
CDR3nt: TGTGCCAGTAACGCCGGGACAGGGATTAATTCACCCCTCCACTTT

j_gene: TRBJ1-4
d_gene: .
v_gene: TRBV14
abundance: .
CDR3aa: CASSLRRPGGTNEKLFF
CDR3nt: TGTGCCAGCAGCCTCCGACGACCGGGGGGAACTAATGAAAAACTGTTTTTT

j_gene: TRBJ1-1
d_gene: .
v_gene: TRBV18
abundance: .
CDR3aa: CASSRVLGRAGGEAFF
CDR3nt: TGTGCCAGCTCACGCGTATTAGGAAGGGCCGGAGGAGAAGCTTTCTTT

j_gene: TRBJ2-7
d_gene: .
v_gene: TRBV7-6
abundance: .
CDR3aa: CASSLSDTYEQYF
CDR3nt: TGTGCCAGCAGCTTATCGGACACCTACGAGCAGTACTTC

j_gene: TRBJ2-7
d_gene: TRBD2
v_gene: TRBV7-9
abundance: .
CDR3aa: CASSILAEGGPGEQYF
CDR3nt: TGTGCCAGCAGCATACTAGCTGAGGGAGGGCCGGGTGAGCAGTACTTC

j_gene: TRBJ1-6
d_gene: .
v_gene: TRBV19
abundance: .
CDR3aa: CASSPRQAGSSDRSSYNSPLHF
CDR3nt: TGTGCCAGTAGTCCTAGACAGGCTGGATCTTCGGACCGCAGCTCCTATAATTCACCCCTCCACTTT

j_gene: TRBJ2-7
d_gene: .
v_gene: TRBV19
abundance: many
CDR3aa: CASSISGSAIYEQYF
CDR3nt: TGTGCCAGTAGTATAAGCGGATCAGCCATCTACGAGCAGTACTTC

j_gene: TRBJ2-5
d_gene: .
v_gene: TRBV5-1
abundance: few
CDR3aa: CASSPGGGGPEETQYF
CDR3nt: TGCGCCAGCAGCCCGGGGGGCGGGGGCCCAGAAGAGACCCAGTACTTC

j_gene: TRBJ1-2
d_gene: .
v_gene: TRBV11-2
abundance: .
CDR3aa: CASSLRTVVANYGYTF
CDR3nt: TGTGCCAGCAGCTTACGGACAGTCGTTGCTAACTATGGCTACACCTTC

j_gene: TRBJ1-2
d_gene: .
v_gene: TRBV28
abundance: once
CDR3aa: CASSSPPGRNNYGYTF
CDR3nt: TGTGCCAGCAGTTCCCCTCCGGGGAGAAATAACTATGGCTACACCTTC

j_gene: TRBJ1-2
d_gene: .
v_gene: TRBV6-5
abundance: many
CDR3aa: CASSYSRTPYGYTF
CDR3nt: TGTGCCAGCAGTTACTCCAGGACTCCCTATGGCTACACCTTC

j_gene: TRBJ1-2
d_gene: .
v_gene: TRBV3-1/TRBV3-2
abundance: few
CDR3aa: CASSQEGPSYGYTF
CDR3nt: TGTGCCAGCAGCCAAGAGGGGCCCTCCTATGGCTACACCTTC

j_gene: TRBJ2-1
d_gene: TRBD1
v_gene: TRBV7-9
abundance: .
CDR3aa: CASSPGTGGSNEQFF
CDR3nt: TGTGCCAGCAGCCCCGGGACAGGGGGGTCCAATGAGCAGTTCTTC

j_gene: TRBJ2-3
d_gene: .
v_gene: TRBV6-1
abundance: once
CDR3aa: CASSEAGQGGDTQYF
CDR3nt: TGTGCCAGCAGTGAAGCAGGGCAGGGAGGCGATACGCAGTATTTT

j_gene: TRBJ2-7
d_gene: .
v_gene: TRBV7-2
abundance: .
CDR3aa: CASSLATSRGAYEQYF
CDR3nt: TGTGCCAGCAGCTTAGCCACGTCCAGGGGGGCCTACGAGCAGTACTTC

j_gene: TRBJ1-2
d_gene: .
v_gene: TRBV5-6
abundance: .
CDR3aa: CASSLGQLYYYGYTF
CDR3nt: TGTGCCAGCAGCTTGGGACAGCTTTACTACTATGGCTACACCTTC

j_gene: TRBJ1-6
d_gene: .
v_gene: TRBV3-1/TRBV3-2
abundance: .
CDR3aa: CASSQEGVPRGYNSPLHF
CDR3nt: TGTGCCAGCAGCCAAGAGGGAGTCCCGCGGGGATATAATTCACCCCTCCACTTT

j_gene: TRBJ1-2
d_gene: TRBD1
v_gene: TRBV7-8
abundance: .
CDR3aa: CASSFGTETTSNYGYTF
CDR3nt: TGTGCCAGCAGCTTTGGGACAGAGACTACTTCTAACTATGGCTACACCTTC

j_gene: TRBJ1-3
d_gene: .
v_gene: TRBV19
abundance: .
CDR3aa: CASSVDRGNTIYF
CDR3nt: TGTGCCAGTAGTGTCGACAGAGGAAACACCATATATTTT

j_gene: TRBJ1-3
d_gene: TRBD1
v_gene: TRBV5-1
abundance: .
CDR3aa: CASSLGYTGTGNGNTIYF
CDR3nt: TGCGCCAGCAGCTTGGGTTACACCGGGACAGGGAATGGAAACACCATATATTTT

j_gene: TRBJ1-2
d_gene: TRBD1
v_gene: TRBV11-2
abundance: .
CDR3aa: CASSFQGTVYGYTF
CDR3nt: TGTGCCAGCAGCTTTCAAGGGACAGTCTATGGCTACACCTTC

j_gene: TRBJ2-7
d_gene: .
v_gene: TRBV27
abundance: .
CDR3aa: CASSLEGHVSEQYF
CDR3nt: TGTGCCAGCAGTTTAGAGGGACACGTCAGCGAGCAGTACTTC

j_gene: TRBJ1-5
d_gene: TRBD1
v_gene: TRBV6-6
abundance: .
CDR3aa: CASSAGTGGSNQPQHF
CDR3nt: TGTGCCAGCAGCGCCGGGACAGGGGGCAGCAATCAGCCCCAGCATTTT

j_gene: TRBJ2-7
d_gene: .
v_gene: TRBV5-1
abundance: .
CDR3aa: CASSLGSRGYEQYF
CDR3nt: TGCGCCAGCAGCTTGGGTTCCCGGGGGTACGAGCAGTACTTC

j_gene: TRBJ1-1
d_gene: TRBD1
v_gene: TRBV6-6
abundance: .
CDR3aa: CASSYLGTGRLEAFF
CDR3nt: TGTGCCAGCAGTTACTTAGGGACAGGGCGCTTGGAAGCTTTCTTT

j_gene: TRBJ2-3
d_gene: .
v_gene: TRBV15
abundance: once
CDR3aa: CATSRDVEEAITTDTQYF
CDR3nt: TGTGCCACCAGCAGAGATGTTGAGGAGGCTATCACGACAGATACGCAGTATTTT

j_gene: TRBJ1-2
d_gene: TRBD1
v_gene: TRBV7-8
abundance: .
CDR3aa: CASSLAGQAGGYTF
CDR3nt: TGTGCCAGCAGCTTAGCAGGACAGGCAGGTGGCTACACCTTC

j_gene: TRBJ2-5
d_gene: .
v_gene: TRBV7-2
abundance: .
CDR3aa: CASSLNAAQETQYF
CDR3nt: TGTGCCAGCAGCCTGAACGCGGCACAAGAGACCCAGTACTTC

j_gene: TRBJ2-6
d_gene: TRBD1
v_gene: TRBV9
abundance: .
CDR3aa: CASSVATGQGAAGANVLTF
CDR3nt: TGTGCCAGCAGCGTAGCTACGGGACAGGGGGCGGCTGGGGCCAACGTCCTGACTTTC

j_gene: TRBJ1-2
d_gene: .
v_gene: TRBV28
abundance: .
CDR3aa: CASSLSAGVVGYTF
CDR3nt: TGTGCCAGCAGTCTCTCCGCGGGGGTGGTAGGCTACACCTTC

j_gene: TRBJ1-1
d_gene: .
v_gene: TRBV20-1
abundance: .
CDR3aa: CSVPDNTEAFF
CDR3nt: TGCAGTGTCCCAGATAACACTGAAGCTTTCTTT

j_gene: TRBJ1-2
d_gene: TRBD1
v_gene: TRBV30
abundance: .
CDR3aa: CAWILTGNYGYTF
CDR3nt: TGTGCCTGGATTCTGACAGGGAACTATGGCTACACCTTC

j_gene: TRBJ2-3
d_gene: TRBD2
v_gene: TRBV5-1
abundance: .
CDR3aa: CASSLGGGSGQDTQYF
CDR3nt: TGCGCCAGCAGCTTGGGCGGGGGGAGTGGACAAGATACGCAGTATTTT

j_gene: TRBJ2-3
d_gene: .
v_gene: TRBV27
abundance: .
CDR3aa: CASSSSPRSTDTQYF
CDR3nt: TGTGCCAGCAGTTCCAGTCCGAGGAGCACAGATACGCAGTATTTT

j_gene: TRBJ2-7
d_gene: .
v_gene: TRBV28
abundance: .
CDR3aa: CASSYLGTTYEQYF
CDR3nt: TGTGCCAGCAGTTACCTCGGGACAACCTACGAGCAGTACTTC

j_gene: TRBJ1-2
d_gene: .
v_gene: TRBV7-9
abundance: few
CDR3aa: CASSLARGSPNYGYTF
CDR3nt: TGTGCCAGCAGCTTAGCTCGCGGCAGCCCTAACTATGGCTACACCTTC

j_gene: TRBJ2-7
d_gene: TRBD2
v_gene: TRBV7-2
abundance: .
CDR3aa: CASSPTSGSSYEQYF
CDR3nt: TGTGCCAGCAGCCCTACTAGCGGGAGCTCCTACGAGCAGTACTTC

j_gene: TRBJ2-3
d_gene: TRBD2
v_gene: TRBV5-4
abundance: once
CDR3aa: CASSPLLAGGGTQYF
CDR3nt: TGTGCCAGCAGCCCGCTACTAGCGGGAGGGGGTACGCAGTATTTT

j_gene: TRBJ2-3
d_gene: .
v_gene: TRBV20-1
abundance: .
CDR3aa: CSAGWRDTQYF
CDR3nt: TGCAGTGCAGGATGGAGAGATACGCAGTATTTT

j_gene: TRBJ2-7
d_gene: .
v_gene: TRBV18
abundance: few
CDR3aa: CASSPPRVAHEQYF
CDR3nt: TGTGCCAGCTCACCACCGAGGGTAGCCCACGAGCAGTACTTC

j_gene: TRBJ1-1
d_gene: .
v_gene: TRBV15
abundance: .
CDR3aa: CATSMGTLSTEAFF
CDR3nt: TGTGCCACCAGCATGGGGACACTGTCCACTGAAGCTTTCTTT

j_gene: TRBJ2-5
d_gene: .
v_gene: TRBV19
abundance: .
CDR3aa: CASSIMETQYF
CDR3nt: TGTGCCAGTAGTATCATGGAGACCCAGTACTTC

j_gene: TRBJ2-5
d_gene: TRBD1
v_gene: TRBV28
abundance: few
CDR3aa: CASRTGVQTQYF
CDR3nt: TGTGCCAGCAGGACAGGGGTACAGACCCAGTACTTC

j_gene: TRBJ2-1
d_gene: .
v_gene: TRBV28
abundance: .
CDR3aa: CASSGLIYNEQFF
CDR3nt: TGTGCCAGCAGTGGGCTCATCTACAATGAGCAGTTCTTC

j_gene: TRBJ1-1
d_gene: .
v_gene: TRBV19
abundance: .
CDR3aa: CASIGVSEAFF
CDR3nt: TGTGCCAGTATCGGGGTATCTGAAGCTTTCTTT

j_gene: TRBJ1-1
d_gene: TRBD1
v_gene: TRBV30
abundance: .
CDR3aa: CACDRGRLNTEAFF
CDR3nt: TGTGCCTGCGACAGGGGGCGATTGAACACTGAAGCTTTCTTT

j_gene: TRBJ2-7
d_gene: TRBD2
v_gene: TRBV7-6
abundance: once
CDR3aa: CASSFSGGDSYEQYF
CDR3nt: TGTGCCAGCAGCTTTAGCGGGGGGGACTCCTACGAGCAGTACTTC

j_gene: TRBJ1-3
d_gene: .
v_gene: TRBV11-2
abundance: .
CDR3aa: CASSTPRSGNTIYF
CDR3nt: TGTGCCAGCAGCACTCCCCGATCTGGAAACACCATATATTTT

j_gene: TRBJ1-2
d_gene: TRBD1
v_gene: TRBV28
abundance: .
CDR3aa: CASTPSPFGRGLDGYTF
CDR3nt: TGTGCCAGCACCCCCTCCCCCTTTGGCAGGGGGCTTGATGGCTACACCTTC